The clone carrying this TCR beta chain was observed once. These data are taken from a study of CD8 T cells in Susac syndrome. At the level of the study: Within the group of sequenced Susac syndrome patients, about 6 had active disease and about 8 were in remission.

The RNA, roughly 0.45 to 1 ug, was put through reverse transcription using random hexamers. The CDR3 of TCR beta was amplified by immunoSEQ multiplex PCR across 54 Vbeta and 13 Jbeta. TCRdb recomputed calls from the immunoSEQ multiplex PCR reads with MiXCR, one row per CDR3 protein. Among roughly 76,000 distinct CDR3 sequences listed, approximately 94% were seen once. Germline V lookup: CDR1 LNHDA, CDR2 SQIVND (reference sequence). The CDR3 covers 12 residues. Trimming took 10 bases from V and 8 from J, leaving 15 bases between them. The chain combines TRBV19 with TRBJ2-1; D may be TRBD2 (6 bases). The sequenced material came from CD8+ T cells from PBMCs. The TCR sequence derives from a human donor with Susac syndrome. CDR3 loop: CATRASAHEQFF. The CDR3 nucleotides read TGTGCCACACGGGCTAGCGCCCATGAGCAGTTCTTC.